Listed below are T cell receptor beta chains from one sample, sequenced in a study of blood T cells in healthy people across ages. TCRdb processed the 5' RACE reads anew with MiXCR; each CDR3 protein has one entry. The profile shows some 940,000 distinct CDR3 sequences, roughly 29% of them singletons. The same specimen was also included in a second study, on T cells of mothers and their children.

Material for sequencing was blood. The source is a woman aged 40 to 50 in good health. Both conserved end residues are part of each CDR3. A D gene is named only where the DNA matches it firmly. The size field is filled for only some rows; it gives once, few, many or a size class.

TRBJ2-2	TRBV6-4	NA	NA	TGTGCCAGCAGTATGACCAGAAACACCGGGGAGCTGTTTTTT	CASSMTRNTGELFF
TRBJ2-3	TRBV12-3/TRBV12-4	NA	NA	TGTGCCAGCAGTAGGTTGGGGGCAGATACGCAGTATTTT	CASSRLGADTQYF
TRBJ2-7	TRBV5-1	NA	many	TGCGCCACCGGAACCGGGCCCCCTCATTTAGACTACGAGCAGTACTTC	CATGTGPPHLDYEQYF
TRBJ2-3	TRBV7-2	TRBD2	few	TGTGCCAGCAGCGGCCAGCAGCGGGGACTGACAGATACGCAGTATTTT	CASSGQQRGLTDTQYF
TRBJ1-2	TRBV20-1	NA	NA	TGCAGTGCTAACTCGGACCGGTTCTATGGCTACACCTTC	CSANSDRFYGYTF
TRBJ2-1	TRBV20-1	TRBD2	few	TGCAGTGCGATCCCAGGGGAGCGGGGGCACAATGAGCAGTTCTTC	CSAIPGERGHNEQFF
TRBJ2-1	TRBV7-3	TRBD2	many	TGTGCCAGCAGCTTAGGCGGGGGGGGATTATACAATGAGCAGTTCTTC	CASSLGGGGLYNEQFF
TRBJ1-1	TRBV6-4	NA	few	TGTGCCAGCAGTGAAACCAGTCACACTGAAGCTTTCTTT	CASSETSHTEAFF
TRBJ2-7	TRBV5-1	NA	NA	TGCGCCAGCAGCTTGGCCCCCCCGGGGCCCTATTCCTGCGAGCAGTACTTC	CASSLAPPGPYSCEQYF
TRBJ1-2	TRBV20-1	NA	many	TGCAGTGCTAGCCCACGTGGGGGGCGCAGCTATGGCTACACCTTC	CSASPRGGRSYGYTF